This T cell receptor beta chain was identified during a study of shared clonotypes between healthy human individuals. Study outcomes and limitations: Some clonotypes were shared by all four sorted-subset donors, while others were not shared. The non-shared ones had lower generation probabilities than the shared ones. Some naive CD4 clonotypes, roughly 4.8%, turned up in common across a handful of donors. Naive subsets tended to show greater estimated richness than memory subsets.

CDR1 and CDR2 (germline): SGHRS, YFSETQ. The CDR3 has 15 amino acids. V gave up 0 bases and J gave up 5 bases, with 11 bases separating them. Assay: immunoSEQ multiplex PCR; the TCRdb copy retains only in-frame clones and omits some. The table includes 850,000 to 1,200,000 clones, about three quarters detected once. Concerning this clone itself: Its target is unknown. Other DNA sequences in the sample encode the same CDR3.

Sequenced: memory CD4+ T cells sorted from blood. Subset meaning: CD45RA-negative fraction. The sequence was obtained from a man between 18 and 35 years old in good health. The rearrangement joins TRBV5-1 to TRBJ1-4; D might be TRBD1 (5 bases). CDR3 loop: CASSLAGQGNEKLFF. Here the CDR3 DNA reads TGCGCCAGCAGCTTGGCCGGTCAGGGAAATGAAAAACTGTTTTTT.